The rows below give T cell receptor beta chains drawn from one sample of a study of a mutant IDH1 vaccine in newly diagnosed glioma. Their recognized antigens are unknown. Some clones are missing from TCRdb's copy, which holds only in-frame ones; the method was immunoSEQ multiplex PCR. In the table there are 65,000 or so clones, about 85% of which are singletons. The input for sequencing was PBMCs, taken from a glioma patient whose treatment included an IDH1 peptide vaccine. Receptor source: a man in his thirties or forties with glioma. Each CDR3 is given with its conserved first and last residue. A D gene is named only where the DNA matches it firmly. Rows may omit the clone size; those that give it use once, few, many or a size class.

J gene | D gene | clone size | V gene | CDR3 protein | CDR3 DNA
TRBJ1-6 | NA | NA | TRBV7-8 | CASSLVLGGNSPLHF | TGTGCCAGCAGCTTAGTGTTGGGGGGTAATTCACCCCTCCACTTT
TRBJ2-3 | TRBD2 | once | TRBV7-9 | CASRGSGGQADTQYF | TGTGCCAGCAGGGGTAGCGGGGGGCAGGCAGATACGCAGTATTTT
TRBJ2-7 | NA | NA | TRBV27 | CASSLKDRSLEQYF | TGTGCCAGCAGTTTAAAGGACAGAAGTCTCGAGCAGTACTTC
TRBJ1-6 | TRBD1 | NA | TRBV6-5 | CASSYSVGTGSSPLHF | TGTGCCAGCAGTTACTCGGTAGGGACAGGGAGTTCACCCCTCCACTTT
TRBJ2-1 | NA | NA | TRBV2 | CASYSGNEQFF | TGTGCCAGCTATTCAGGGAATGAGCAGTTCTTC
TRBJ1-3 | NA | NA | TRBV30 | CAWSADSPSSGNTIYF | TGTGCCTGGAGTGCTGACAGTCCGAGCTCTGGAAACACCATATATTTT
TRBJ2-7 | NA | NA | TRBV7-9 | CASSSPGRGVREQYF | TGTGCCAGCAGCTCCCCAGGGCGCGGCGTCCGCGAGCAGTACTTC
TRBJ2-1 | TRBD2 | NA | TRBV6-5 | CASSYKASGVYNEQFF | TGTGCCAGCAGTTACAAGGCTAGCGGGGTTTACAATGAGCAGTTCTTC
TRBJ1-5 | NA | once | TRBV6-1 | CASSEARLVGVGSNQPQHF | TGTGCCAGCAGTGAAGCCCGTCTGGTGGGGGTGGGTAGCAATCAGCCCCAGCATTTT
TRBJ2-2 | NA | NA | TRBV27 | CACSGSRGITGELFF | TGTGCCTGCTCCGGGTCAAGGGGGATCACCGGGGAGCTGTTTTTT
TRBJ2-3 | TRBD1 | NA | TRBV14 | CASSRQGMLVRTDTQYF | TGTGCCAGCAGCCGACAGGGCATGCTGGTCCGCACAGATACGCAGTATTTT
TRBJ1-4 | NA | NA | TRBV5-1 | CASSLADRANEKLFF | TGCGCCAGCAGCTTGGCGGACCGCGCTAATGAAAAACTGTTTTTT
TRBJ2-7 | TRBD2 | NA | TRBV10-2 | CASSEQRGISYEQYF | TGCGCCAGCAGTGAGCAGCGGGGGATCTCCTACGAGCAGTACTTC
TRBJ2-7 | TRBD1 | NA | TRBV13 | CASSTGTGGEQYF | TGTGCCAGTTCCACCGGGACAGGGGGTGAGCAGTACTTC
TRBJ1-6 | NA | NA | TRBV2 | CASSAGSGGSPLHF | TGTGCCAGCAGCGCGGGTAGTGGCGGTTCACCCCTCCACTTT
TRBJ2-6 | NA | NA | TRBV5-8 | CASSPELWDGYSGANVLTF | TGTGCCAGCAGCCCCGAGTTATGGGACGGTTACTCTGGGGCCAACGTCCTGACTTTC
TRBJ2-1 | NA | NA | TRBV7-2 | CASSRRSEQFF | TGTGCCAGCAGCCGAAGGAGTGAGCAGTTCTTC
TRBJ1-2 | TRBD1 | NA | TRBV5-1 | CASSPGQTYGYTF | TGCGCCAGCAGCCCGGGACAGACCTATGGCTACACCTTC
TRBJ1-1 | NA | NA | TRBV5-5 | CASSLYGTTQNTEAFF | TGTGCCAGCAGCCTCTACGGGACAACCCAAAACACTGAAGCTTTCTTT
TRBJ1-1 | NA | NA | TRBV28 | CASSLQGNTEAFF | TGTGCCAGCAGCCTGCAGGGGAACACTGAAGCTTTCTTT
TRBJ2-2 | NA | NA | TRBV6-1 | CASKRTGNTGELFF | TGTGCCAGCAAGAGAACAGGAAACACCGGGGAGCTGTTTTTT
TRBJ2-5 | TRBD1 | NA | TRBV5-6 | CASSFQHLNRGHETQYF | TGTGCCAGCAGCTTTCAACACCTGAACAGGGGGCACGAGACCCAGTACTTC
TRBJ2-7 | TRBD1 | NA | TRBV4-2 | CASSQWTGGRYEQYF | TGTGCCAGCAGCCAATGGACAGGGGGCAGGTACGAGCAGTACTTC
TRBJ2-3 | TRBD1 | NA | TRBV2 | CASSLSGGDTQYF | TGTGCCAGCAGCCTCTCAGGGGGAGATACGCAGTATTTT
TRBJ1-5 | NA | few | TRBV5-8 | CASSLDGSNQPQHF | TGTGCCAGCAGCTTGGACGGGAGCAATCAGCCCCAGCATTTT